This T cell receptor (beta chain) was observed in a study of T-cell reconstitution after alpha-beta-depleted transplantation in children. This clonotype has at least ten counts. Researchers prepared the TCRbeta library using unique molecular identifiers, the study reports. TCRdb used MiXCR to reprocess the PCR reads, holding one entry per CDR3 protein. The sample yields more than 150,000 distinct CDR3 sequences, roughly 7.5% seen once. The sample consisted of PBMCs from the stem cell graft donor, taken from the stem cell graft. The receptor was derived from a human donor who donated a stem cell graft to a child with Wiskott-Aldrich syndrome.

CDR3: CASSLWGGAEYNEQFF. The DNA of the CDR3 is TGCGCCAGCAGCTTGTGGGGCGGGGCCGAGTACAATGAGCAGTTCTTC. The gene calls are TRBV5-1 and TRBJ2-1, with D perhaps TRBD2 (6 bases). Germline V lookup: CDR1 SGHRS, CDR2 YFSETQ. CDR3 size: 16 residues. With 1 base removed from V and 4 bases from J, the gap between germline ends came to 15 bases.